This passage covers 7 T cell receptor beta chains from one sample sequenced in a study of multiple sclerosis patients with progressive multifocal leukoencephalopathy. Time point here: about a year of natalizumab therapy. Profiling relied on immunoSEQ multiplex PCR, and the TCRdb table lists in-frame clones only, not all of them. The profile covers 24,000 or so clones, with 75% to 95% appearing a single time and around 2.5% taken by the ten largest. Sequenced material: PBMCs, taken from a patient treated with natalizumab. The receptors originated from a young man with multiple sclerosis.

This clone was detected a few times. This chain links TRBV12-5 with TRBJ1-1, with D unresolved. The V and J ends lost 5 bases and 7 bases respectively, with 11 bases between them. The CDR3 totals 12 residues. Germline V gives CDR1 LGHNT, CDR2 FRNRAP. The CDR3 DNA reads as TGTGCTAGTGGTCCCCAGGACTTTGAAGCTTTCTTT. Amino acid sequence: CASGPQDFEAFF.

This clone was recorded only once. The rearrangement uses TRBV25-1 and TRBJ1-2, with D possibly matching TRBD1 (5 bases). Deletions cut 3 bases from V and 5 bases from J, with 16 bases between. Germline V CDR1 and CDR2: MGHDK, SYGVNS. The length of the CDR3 is 15 residues. The CDR3 sequence: CASSDPTGGEYGYTF. CDR3 nucleotide sequence: TGTGCCAGCAGTGATCCCACAGGCGGCGAGTATGGCTACACCTTC.

This clone was seen only a few times. This chain connects TRBV14 to TRBJ2-3; TRBD2 might be the D (6 bases). CDR1 is SGHDN and CDR2 is FVKESK in the germline V gene. The CDR3 covers 17 residues. Deletions cut 4 bases from V and 9 bases from J, with 26 bases between. The CDR3 here is CASSPLRGSLRGGTQYF. The CDR3 DNA follows: TGTGCCAGCAGCCCCCTGCGGGGCTCGCTTCGGGGAGGAACGCAGTATTTT.

The chain has TRBV5-1 and TRBJ2-3, with a tentative D call TRBD2 (6 bases). The CDR3 is 21 amino acids. The V gene lost 5 bases and the J gene lost 3 bases, with 34 bases spanning the gap. In germline, CDR1 is SGHRS, CDR2 YFSETQ. The CDR3 DNA reads as TGCGCCAGCAGTCAGTCCCTCAAAAGACTAGTGGAGGGCCCAGGAACAGATACGCAGTATTTT. Its translation: CASSQSLKRLVEGPGTDTQYF.

V gene TRBV11-2 combines with J gene TRBJ2-1; 7 bases are a match to TRBD1. The CDR3 contains 15 residues. Germline V gene sequence: CDR1 SGHAT, CDR2 FQNNGV. With 4 bases clipped from V and 3 bases from J, the junction kept 6 bases outside the gene matches. CDR3: CASSSRQGVYNEQFF. The CDR3 nucleotides read TGTGCCAGCAGCTCCCGACAGGGCGTCTACAATGAGCAGTTCTTC.

The V and J genes are TRBV9 and TRBJ2-7; possibly TRBD2 for D (5 bases). This CDR3 has 13 residues. Germline loops: CDR1 SGDLS, CDR2 YYNGEE. Trimming removed 0 bases at V and 6 bases at J, with 10 bases between. CDR3 bases: TGTGCCAGCAGCGTAGGGGGAGAAGGCGAGCAGTACTTC. It is translated as CASSVGGEGEQYF.

The chain uses TRBV27 and TRBJ1-2, with 10 bases aligning to TRBD1. CDR3 length: 15 residues. Germline V gene data show CDR1 as MNHEY and CDR2 as SMNVEV (reference sequence). V lost 6 bases and J lost 3; bases outside the gene matches: 7. The CDR3 bases are TGTGCCAGCAGGCCGACAGGGGGCTGGCACTATGGCTACACCTTC. This encodes CASRPTGGWHYGYTF.